This passage covers 22 T cell receptor beta chains from one sample sequenced in a study of blood T cell repertoires in COVID-19. This table comes from immunoSEQ multiplex PCR, and its TCRdb copy is limited to in-frame clones, with some not included. The sample comprises about 91,000 clones, around nine tenths of which are singletons, and 4.8% rests with the top ten. Source material: peripheral blood. These receptors were obtained from an elderly woman with active COVID-19.

The chain recombines TRBV6-2 or TRBV6-3 with TRBJ2-7, with D possibly being TRBD2 (6 bases). Germline V CDR1 and CDR2: MNHEY, SVGEGT. V dropped 5 bases and J dropped 5 bases, with 16 bases sitting between them. This CDR3 contains 14 residues. The DNA of the CDR3 is TGTGCCAGCAGTCAACTAGCCTTTCTGGACGAGCAGTACTTC. Translating gives CASSQLAFLDEQYF.

The chain uses TRBV29-1 and TRBJ1-1, with D perhaps TRBD1 (6 bases). Germline CDR1 SQVTM, CDR2 ANQGSEA. Trimming pared 7 bases from V and 5 bases from J, leaving 20 bases between. This CDR3 is built from 14 residues. In DNA form, the CDR3 reads TGCAGCGGTGGCAACGGGGGGCAGGGTACTGAAGCTTTCTTT. Protein product: CSGGNGGQGTEAFF.

V usage is TRBV2 and J usage is TRBJ2-5; D not certain. The CDR3 has 12 residues. CDR1 is SNHLY, CDR2 FYNNEI, per germline. The V gene lost 6 bases and the J gene lost 5 bases, with 10 bases spanning the gap. The CDR3 DNA reads TGTGCCAGCAGAGCCACGAGGGAGACCCAGTACTTC. It translates to CASRATRETQYF.

The chain is built from TRBV23-1 and TRBJ1-2; 7 positions agree with TRBD1. TRBV23-1 is placed among ORFs of uncertain function. This CDR3 is built from 17 residues. Trimming took 0 bases from V and 1 from J; bases not matched to a gene: 8. CDR3 in amino acids: CASSQSGGPKFNYGYTF. The CDR3 nucleotides are TGCGCCAGCAGTCAATCAGGGGGCCCCAAGTTTAACTATGGCTACACCTTC.

The chain links TRBV7-2 to TRBJ2-2; the match to TRBD1 covers 8 bases. The CDR3 extends over 14 amino acids. Germline CDR1 SGHTA, CDR2 FQGNSA. V shed 5 bases and J 9 bases; nucleotides not matched to a gene: 8. The CDR3 DNA is TGTGCCAGCAGCCCCTACAGGGGGACTTGGGAGCTGTTTTTT. This gives the protein CASSPYRGTWELFF.

The CDR3 nucleotides are TGCAGCGTCAGACGTGGGACAGGGAGCGTATCCTACGAGCAGTACTTC. Translated, it gives CSVRRGTGSVSYEQYF. The chain recombines TRBV29-1 with TRBJ2-7, with 9 bases fitting TRBD1. The CDR3 totals 16 residues. Germline trimming cut 6 bases from V and 1 base from J; bases unmatched to any gene: 13. In germline, CDR1 is SQVTM, CDR2 ANQGSEA.

The chain is built from TRBV25-1 and TRBJ2-1; TRBD2 aligns across 7 bases. This CDR3 is built from 16 residues. Germline V gene data show CDR1 as MGHDK and CDR2 as SYGVNS. The V gene end was trimmed by 3 bases and the J gene end by 7 bases; junction bases not matched to a gene: 12. CDR3 protein: CASSDSLAILGNEQFF. CDR3 coding DNA: TGTGCCAGCAGTGATTCACTAGCGATATTGGGGAATGAGCAGTTCTTC.

The chain carries TRBV7-9 and TRBJ2-5, with D perhaps matching TRBD2 (5 bases). CDR3 length: 14 amino acids. Trimming shortened V by 1 base and J by 9 bases, and 15 bases separated the two germline ends. Germline V gene data show CDR1 as SEHNR and CDR2 as FQNEAQ (reference sequence). CDR3 nucleotides: TGTGCCAGCAGCTTAGGCGGGCTCAGACGGGCCCAGTACTTC. Translating it yields CASSLGGLRRAQYF.

This clone was detected only a few times. The chain links TRBV7-2 to TRBJ2-2; TRBD2 agrees at 9 bases. CDR1 and CDR2 (germline): SGHTA, FQGNSA. This CDR3 comprises 15 residues. The V gene end was trimmed by 4 bases and the J gene end by 4 bases; junction bases not matched to a gene: 4. The CDR3 here is CASSSAGGRTGELFF. For the CDR3, the DNA is TGTGCCAGCAGCTCTGCGGGAGGGCGCACCGGGGAGCTGTTTTTT.

The chain uses TRBV28 and TRBJ1-1; 7 nucleotides line up with TRBD1. J lost 4 bases, V lost 1 base, and 3 bases had no gene match. This CDR3 has 14 amino acids. Germline V gives CDR1 MDHEN, CDR2 SYDVKM. CDR3: CASSLYQGGTEAFF. CDR3 sequence (DNA): TGTGCCAGCAGTTTATACCAGGGGGGCACTGAAGCTTTCTTT.

The CDR3 region is CASSDRVDTQYF. As DNA, the CDR3 is TGTGCCAGCAGTGACAGGGTTGATACGCAGTATTTT. The V gene is TRBV28, the J gene TRBJ2-3; 7 positions agree with TRBD1. The CDR3 is 12 residues long. The trim removed 5 bases at V and 6 bases at J, leaving 2 bases unmatched. Germline assignment: CDR1 MDHEN and CDR2 SYDVKM.

This clone was observed a handful of times. The V call is TRBV24-1, the J call TRBJ1-5, with 12 nucleotides matching TRBD1. From germline, CDR1 is KGHDR and CDR2 SFDVKD. The CDR3 has 14 residues. The V and J ends lost 5 bases and 6 bases, in that order; junction bases with no gene match: 1. CDR3 DNA sequence: TGTGCCACCAGTGCGGGACAGGGGGCTCAGCCCCAGCATTTT. Translated: CATSAGQGAQPQHF.

This rearrangement joins TRBV6-2 or TRBV6-3 to TRBJ2-7; the D gene is possibly TRBD2 (5 bases). Germline CDR1 reads MNHEY; CDR2 reads SVGEGT. Trimming removed 4 bases from V and 4 bases from J, with 20 bases in between. This CDR3 region has 16 residues. CDR3 nucleotide sequence: TGTGCCAGCAGTTTATATCCGGGGAACAGTTGGTACGAGCAGTACTTC. It is translated as CASSLYPGNSWYEQYF.

The CDR3 DNA sequence: TGTGCCAGCAGCCCCACCGGGGAGGGCGGTCAGCCCCAGCATTTT. It specifies CASSPTGEGGQPQHF. V usage is TRBV6-6 and J usage is TRBJ1-5; unclear D gene. The germline V gene has CDR1 MNHNY and CDR2 SVGAGI (reference sequence). Trimming removed 6 bases at V and 6 bases at J, with 18 bases between. CDR3 length: 15 amino acids.

The chain links TRBV4-3 to TRBJ1-1; D unclear. Germline V CDR1 and CDR2: LGHNA, YSLEER. CDR3 length: 15 amino acids. V dropped 1 base and J dropped 0 bases, with 9 bases sitting between them. CDR3 residues: CASSQGPGMNTEAFF. CDR3 DNA: TGCGCCAGCAGCCAAGGGCCAGGAATGAACACTGAAGCTTTCTTT.

V usage is TRBV19 and J usage is TRBJ2-7; TRBD1 matches at 12 bases. The CDR3 loop spans 15 amino acids. V was pared by 6 bases and J by 7 bases, with 10 bases of the junction left unmatched. Germline V CDR1 and CDR2: LNHDA, SQIVND (reference sequence). CDR3 in amino acids: CASSGGGTGGAEQYF. CDR3 bases: TGTGCCAGTAGCGGAGGGGGGACAGGGGGCGCGGAGCAGTACTTC.

This sequence joins TRBV28 and TRBJ1-1, with 8 bases lining up with TRBD1. The V gene end was trimmed by 5 bases and the J gene end by 4 bases; junction bases not matched to a gene: 12. The germline V gene has CDR1 MDHEN and CDR2 SYDVKM. The CDR3 sequence is 16 residues long. Here the CDR3 reads CASSRPTGGSSTEAFF. The DNA of the CDR3 is TGTGCCAGCAGTCGTCCAACAGGGGGTTCCTCCACTGAAGCTTTCTTT.

The rearrangement links TRBV6-5 to TRBJ2-7; maybe TRBD1 (5 bases). The CDR3 has 15 amino acids. V shed 7 bases and J shed 3 bases, with 19 bases lying between them. Germline-derived CDR1 and CDR2 are MNHEY and SVGAGI. The CDR3 reads CASNQWGGHLYEQYF. The CDR3 nucleotides read TGTGCCAGCAATCAATGGGGTGGACACCTCTACGAGCAGTACTTC.

V gene TRBV28 combines with J gene TRBJ1-2; tentative D call: TRBD1 (6 bases). Trimming cost V 4 bases and J 3 bases, with 6 bases left between them. Germline assignment: CDR1 MDHEN and CDR2 SYDVKM. The CDR3 sequence is 12 residues long. CDR3: CASSSGDYGYTF. CDR3 nucleotides: TGTGCCAGCAGTTCAGGGGACTATGGCTACACCTTC.

The V call is TRBV28, the J call TRBJ2-1; 8 nucleotides align to TRBD1. J gave up 5 bases and V 7 bases, and 13 bases lay outside the gene matches. The CDR3 contains 16 residues. Germline V CDR1 and CDR2: MDHEN, SYDVKM. The DNA of the CDR3 is TGTGCCAGCAACCCTATCGACAGGGGATGGGACAATGAGCAGTTCTTC. Translated, it gives CASNPIDRGWDNEQFF.

V and J are TRBV19 and TRBJ2-3, with TRBD1 matching 7 bases. Germline CDR1 LNHDA, CDR2 SQIVND (reference sequence). CDR3 length: 14 amino acids. V lost 5 bases to trimming and J lost 3 bases; unmatched junction nucleotides: 5. CDR3 amino acids: CASSLGTATDTQYF. The CDR3 DNA is TGTGCCAGTAGTCTTGGGACAGCGACAGATACGCAGTATTTT.

The gene calls are TRBV5-4 and TRBJ2-7; 7 bases line up with TRBD2. Trimming took 4 bases from V and 7 from J; bases not matched to a gene: 17. Germline V lookup: CDR1 SGHNT, CDR2 YYREEE (reference sequence). The CDR3 has 16 residues. CDR3 sequence reads: CASSAVTRAGAREQYF. As DNA, the CDR3 is TGTGCCAGCAGCGCAGTAACTAGGGCGGGAGCCCGAGAGCAGTACTTC.